This T cell receptor (beta chain) originates from a study of blood T cell repertoires in COVID-19. Methods used by the authors: How many nucleated cells were present was estimated from reference gene primer amplification. Measured with immunoSEQ multiplex PCR; TCRdb has only the in-frame clones, and not every one. D and trimming come from the DNA, and the V and J calls and clone size come from that table. The table shows around 450,000 clones, with about 90% occurring only once. The V and J ends lost 5 bases and 4 bases respectively, with 17 bases between them. Germline loops: CDR1 LNHDA, CDR2 SQIVND (reference sequence). The CDR3 is made up of 15 amino acids. Participants' reported clinical history set cohort assignment.

The rearrangement links TRBV19 to TRBJ1-2; weak D call: TRBD1 (6 bases). The specimen was PBMCs or T cells enriched from blood (not recorded which). The sequence came from a man younger than 35 who had recovered from COVID-19. For the CDR3, the DNA is TGTGCCAGTAGTCCCCGACAGGCCGGACCCTATGGCTACACCTTC. It translates to CASSPRQAGPYGYTF.